These 17 T cell receptor beta chains were all obtained from the same sample, sequenced in a study of long-term antiretroviral therapy in people with HIV. They ran version v3.0 of the immunoSEQ assay at survey level. Clones were sequenced by immunoSEQ multiplex PCR, and TCRdb holds only the in-frame ones, with some missing. The table includes under 25,000 clones, over 85% detected once. The material sequenced was unsorted PBMCs, taken 7.6 years after starting antiretroviral therapy. The receptors were sampled from a woman aged 40-49 years with HIV.

The rearrangement links TRBV6-5 to TRBJ1-2; tentatively, D is TRBD1 (5 bases). CDR3 length: 14 amino acids. V shed 0 bases and J shed 6 bases, with 11 bases lying between them. Germline V gives CDR1 MNHEY, CDR2 SVGAGI. The CDR3 DNA sequence: TGTGCCAGCAGTTACTCCCAAGGGGCGCATGGCTACACCTTC. Residues: CASSYSQGAHGYTF.

The chain couples TRBV27 to TRBJ1-6; D ambiguous. The V end was cut by 6 bases, the J end by 7 bases, with 7 bases between. Germline CDR1 reads MNHEY; CDR2 reads SMNVEV (reference sequence). The CDR3 sequence is 12 residues long. The CDR3, as DNA: TGTGCCAGCAGGCGCAGCAATTCACCCCTCCACTTT. Translation: CASRRSNSPLHF.

The chain recombines TRBV4-1 with TRBJ1-1, with 8 bases that match TRBD1. The length of the CDR3 is 18 residues. V trimming: 0 bases; J trimming: 6 bases; junction bases outside the gene matches: 15. The germline V gene encodes CDR1 MGHRA and CDR2 YSYEKL. The CDR3 DNA reads as TGCGCCAGCAGCCAAGATGTCCGTGACAGGGGTTTTCTCGCTGAAGCTTTCTTT. Its protein product is CASSQDVRDRGFLAEAFF.

The rearrangement links TRBV28 to TRBJ2-2, with 9 bases fitting TRBD1. V was clipped by 1 base and J by 5 bases; unmatched bases: 5. The germline CDR1 and CDR2 sequences are MDHEN and SYDVKM. The CDR3 is 16 residues long. CDR3 DNA: TGTGCCAGCAGTTTATCCGGGACAGGGCGGACCGGGGAGCTGTTTTTT. This translates into CASSLSGTGRTGELFF.

This sequence joins TRBV11-3 and TRBJ2-1; 10 positions match TRBD1. CDR3 length equals 15 residues. J was trimmed by 3 bases and V by 5 bases; bases with no gene match: 4. Germline CDR1 and CDR2: SGHNT and YENEEA. This chain's CDR3 is CASSPGQGRYNEQFF. The CDR3 nucleotides read TGTGCCAGCAGCCCGGGACAGGGGCGCTACAATGAGCAGTTCTTC.

The chain couples TRBV7-2 to TRBJ1-5, with unresolved D. The CDR3 spans 18 residues. CDR1 is SGHTA and CDR2 is FQGNSA in the germline V gene. The V end was cut by 5 bases, the J end by 0 bases, with 20 bases between. CDR3 coding DNA: TGTGCCAGCAGCCTTCGAGCCTCCAGGTCAGCTAGCAATCAGCCCCAGCATTTT. Protein product: CASSLRASRSASNQPQHF.

The chain joins TRBV5-4 to TRBJ1-6, with no clear D. Germline V gene data show CDR1 as SGHNT and CDR2 as YYREEE (reference sequence). The CDR3 is 15 residues long. V was trimmed by 3 bases and J by 7 bases, leaving 14 bases between them. The CDR3 is CASSSEGQTNSPLHF. CDR3 coding DNA: TGTGCCAGCAGCTCTGAAGGGCAGACAAATTCACCCCTCCACTTT.

This chain uses TRBV2 with TRBJ1-2; D unresolved. This CDR3 has 12 residues. Germline values: CDR1 SNHLY, CDR2 FYNNEI. Trimming took off 4 bases at V and 5 bases at J, with 8 bases between the two ends. CDR3 residues: CASSASVYGYTF. Written as DNA, the CDR3 is TGTGCCAGCAGTGCCTCTGTATATGGCTACACCTTC. Full variable domain (missing parts from reference TRBV2 and TRBJ1-2): EPEVTQTPSHQVTQMGQEVILRCVPISNHLYFYWYRQILGQKVEFLVSFYNNEISEKSEIFDDQFSVERPDGSNFTLKIRSTKLEDSAMYFCASSASVYGYTFGSGTRLTVV.

The V gene is TRBV10-2, the J gene TRBJ2-1; no firm D call. The germline V gene has CDR1 WSHSY and CDR2 SAAADI. The length of the CDR3 is 11 residues. With 10 bases removed from V and 6 bases from J, the gap between germline ends came to 10 bases. CDR3 coding DNA: TGCGCCACAGAGCGTTTCAATGAGCAGTTCTTC. Protein product: CATERFNEQFF.

The chain uses TRBV7-9 and TRBJ1-4; no definite D call. Germline values: CDR1 SEHNR, CDR2 FQNEAQ (reference sequence). Trimming took 3 bases from V and 3 from J, leaving 11 bases between them. The CDR3 is 15 amino acids. The CDR3: CASSLLWGSNEKLFF. CDR3 coding DNA: TGTGCCAGCAGCTTGCTTTGGGGTTCTAATGAAAAACTGTTTTTT.

The J gene is TRBJ2-1, the V gene TRBV5-4, with D maybe TRBD1 (7 bases). With 2 bases removed from V and 15 bases from J, the gap between germline ends came to 15 bases. Germline assignment: CDR1 SGHNT and CDR2 YYREEE (reference sequence). The CDR3 runs to 12 residues. The CDR3: CASSFDRQGGFF. The DNA of the CDR3 is TGTGCCAGCAGCTTTGATAGACAGGGAGGGTTCTTC.

The chain employs TRBV30 and TRBJ1-1; the D is unclear. Germline V gene sequence: CDR1 GTSNPN, CDR2 SVGIG (reference sequence). This CDR3 is built from 14 residues. V lost 3 bases to trimming and J lost 8 bases, with 19 bases between them. CDR3 protein: CAWSQTDADGEAFF. CDR3 coding DNA: TGTGCCTGGAGCCAAACCGACGCAGACGGGGAAGCTTTCTTT.

The V and J genes are TRBV4-3 and TRBJ1-4; 9 bases line up with TRBD1. Germline CDR1 is LGHNA and CDR2 is YSLEER. The V and J ends lost 4 bases and 0 bases, in that order; junction bases with no gene match: 12. This CDR3 has 19 residues. The DNA of the CDR3 is TGCGCCAGCAGCCGACGGCCGGGACAGGGAATTGCAACTAATGAAAAACTGTTTTTT. It is translated as CASSRRPGQGIATNEKLFF.

This sequence joins TRBV4-1 and TRBJ2-3; 11 nucleotides match TRBD2. This CDR3 has 15 residues. Trimming removed 8 bases from V and 3 bases from J; junction bases left unmatched: 7. Germline loops: CDR1 MGHRA, CDR2 YSYEKL. CDR3 sequence (DNA): TGCGCCAGCGGGAGTAGCGGGGGGGAGACAGATACGCAGTATTTT. Protein product: CASGSSGGETDTQYF.

The chain joins TRBV7-2 to TRBJ2-7; TRBD1 aligns across 8 bases. CDR1 is SGHTA, CDR2 FQGNSA, per germline. The CDR3 covers 14 residues. With V trimmed by 6 bases and J by 5 bases, 9 bases remained unmatched. CDR3 sequence (DNA): TGTGCCAGCAGTTCGGACAGGGCAAGGGACGAGCAGTACTTC. Residues: CASSSDRARDEQYF.

This sequence joins TRBV7-9 and TRBJ2-7; D is possibly TRBD1 or TRBD2 (6 bases each). The ends were cut back, 8 bases at V and 0 bases at J, with 20 bases in the middle. Per germline, CDR1 SEHNR and CDR2 FQNEAQ (reference sequence). This CDR3 has 16 residues. CDR3 sequence: CASGDTLGGTSYEQYF. CDR3 in DNA: TGTGCCAGCGGGGACACCCTAGGGGGGACCTCCTACGAGCAGTACTTC.

The chain joins TRBV15 to TRBJ1-4, with 7 bases identical to TRBD1. CDR1 and CDR2 (germline): LNHNV, YYDKDF (reference sequence). The CDR3 has 16 amino acids. V lost 4 bases, J lost 2 bases, and 7 bases stayed unmatched. CDR3 in amino acids: CATSTDREGTNEKLFF. In DNA form, the CDR3 reads TGTGCCACCAGCACCGACAGGGAGGGGACTAATGAAAAACTGTTTTTT.